This TCR beta chain was identified in a study of blood T cell repertoires in COVID-19. Data came from immunoSEQ multiplex PCR; TCRdb stores just in-frame clones and leaves some out. The table has around 55,000 clones, approximately 92% seen once. Trimming removed 7 bases from V and 4 bases from J, with 11 bases in between. The germline CDR1 and CDR2 sequences are KGHDR and SFDVKD. There are 13 residues in the CDR3. This sequence was found in a human donor with active COVID-19. The donor label of this sample is uncertain. Input material: peripheral blood. The J gene is TRBJ2-3, the V gene TRBV24-1, with unresolved D. Written as DNA, the CDR3 is TGTGCCACCAGGGAGACCGCTTCAGATACGCAGTATTTT. Amino acids: CATRETASDTQYF.